The clone carrying this T cell receptor (beta chain) was seen just once. This specimen belongs to a study of blood T cell repertoires in COVID-19. Study as a whole: From the United States, Italy and Spain came samples of acute and convalescent COVID-19. From T cells, B-cell-depleted T cells, or PBMCs came the material, which was cDNA or gDNA.

Germline CDR1 SGHDT, CDR2 YYEEEE. With V trimmed by 3 bases and J by 3 bases, 2 bases remained unmatched. The CDR3 consists of 13 residues. The authors' processing: How many nucleated cells were present was estimated from reference gene primer amplification. Profiling relied on immunoSEQ multiplex PCR, and the TCRdb table lists in-frame clones only, not all of them. The V and J calls and the clone size are those of that table, but D and trimming were determined from the DNA. Counted here are under 200,000 clones, approximately 84% occurring once; the ten biggest clones make up 12% to 15%. The chain combines TRBV5-6 with TRBJ2-5; the match to TRBD1 covers 7 bases. The sample was peripheral blood. The TCR originated in a man between 18 and 35 years old with active or convalescent COVID-19. CDR3 nucleotides: TGTGCCAGCAGCTGGGACAGCAAAGAGACCCAGTACTTC. It codes for CASSWDSKETQYF.